Presented here are 18 T cell receptor beta chains from one specimen sequenced in a study of PD-1 blockade in classical Hodgkin lymphoma. This table comes from immunoSEQ multiplex PCR, and its TCRdb copy is limited to in-frame clones, with some not included. This sample carries around 19,000 clones, more than 70% of them seen once, and the ten largest clones take 4.5% to 5.5%. Each patient experienced a relapse that followed autologous stem cell transplantation, and brentuximab vedotin exposure varied. The material was peripheral blood mononuclear cells (PBMCs), obtained at baseline. These receptors were taken from a human donor with classical Hodgkin lymphoma.

The V and J genes are TRBV6-6 and TRBJ1-1, with 8 bases aligning to TRBD1. Losses at the gene ends were 2 bases for V and 2 bases for J; bases not matched to a gene: 7. CDR1 and CDR2 from the germline V gene are MNHNY and SVGAGI (reference sequence). The CDR3 sequence is 16 residues long. The CDR3 reads CASSYTGTGDNTEAFF. CDR3 coding DNA: TGTGCCAGCAGTTACACCGGGACAGGAGATAACACTGAAGCTTTCTTT.

This clone was counted between two and nine times. The CDR3 region is CASSFGLAGSTDTQYF. The CDR3 nucleotides are TGTGCCAGCAGCTTCGGACTAGCGGGGAGCACAGATACGCAGTATTTT. The chain joins TRBV28 to TRBJ2-3; 12 nucleotides match TRBD2. V lost 6 bases to trimming and J lost 0 bases; unmatched junction nucleotides: 4. Germline V gives CDR1 MDHEN, CDR2 SYDVKM. The CDR3 runs to 16 residues.

This clone occurred a few times. The chain has TRBV30 and TRBJ1-2; D possibly corresponds to TRBD1 (5 bases). In germline, CDR1 is GTSNPN, CDR2 SVGIG (reference sequence). Trimming cost V 2 bases and J 4 bases, with 17 bases left between them. This CDR3 is 15 amino acids long. This CDR3 reads CAWSRGQGLSYGYTF. CDR3 sequence (DNA): TGTGCCTGGAGTCGGGGTCAGGGCCTATCCTATGGCTACACCTTC.

The chain has TRBV5-1 and TRBJ2-5; 7 bases line up with TRBD1. J lost 4 bases, V lost 5 bases, and 8 bases had no gene match. The germline CDR1 and CDR2 sequences are SGHRS and YFSETQ. The CDR3 runs to 14 residues. The DNA for the CDR3 is TGCGCCAGCAGTAGCCAGGGGGTAAGAGAGACCCAGTACTTC. Protein product: CASSSQGVRETQYF. The variable domain in full, with the rest retrieved from reference TRBV5-1 and TRBJ2-5, is KAGVTQTPRYLIKTRGQQVTLSCSPISGHRSVSWYQQTPGQGLQFLFEYFSETQRNKGNFPGRFSGRQFSNSRSEMNVSTLELGDSALYLCASSSQGVRETQYFGPGTRLLVL.

The chain links TRBV18 to TRBJ1-4; D uncertain. This CDR3 has 14 residues. Trimming stripped 3 bases from V and 4 bases from J, with 9 bases between. Germline V gene lookup returns CDR1 KGHSH and CDR2 LQKENI. The CDR3 sequence: CASSPQDYNEKLFF. In nucleotides, the CDR3 is TGTGCCAGCTCACCCCAGGACTATAATGAAAAACTGTTTTTT.

The chain joins TRBV4-3 to TRBJ2-5, with a weak D call TRBD2 (6 bases). Germline CDR1 reads LGHNA; CDR2 reads YSLEER. This CDR3 is built from 15 residues. V was pared by 5 bases and J by 5 bases, with 18 bases between. The CDR3 DNA follows: TGCGCCAGCAGCAAAATGTCTAGCGTGTGGGAGACCCAGTACTTC. It translates to CASSKMSSVWETQYF.

The chain's CDR3 is CASSTWVNTEAFF. CDR3 coding DNA: TGTGCCAGCAGTACCTGGGTGAACACTGAAGCTTTCTTT. The rearrangement uses TRBV27 and TRBJ1-1; D gene uncertain. CDR3 length: 13 residues. Trimming took off 5 bases at V and 0 bases at J, with 7 bases between the two ends. Looked up from germline, CDR1 is MNHEY and CDR2 is SMNVEV (reference sequence).

This sequence joins TRBV11-2 and TRBJ2-2; tentatively, D is TRBD1 (5 bases). This CDR3 spans 16 amino acids. The V gene's germline CDR1 is SGHAT and CDR2 FQNNGV. V dropped 2 bases and J dropped 3 bases, with 13 bases sitting between them. The CDR3 DNA reads TGTGCCAGCAGCTTAAGATGGGGCTGGGACACCGGGGAGCTGTTTTTT. Amino acid sequence: CASSLRWGWDTGELFF.

By sample share, this clone is medium-sized. The chain joins TRBV7-9 to TRBJ1-2, with unresolved D. The germline gives CDR1 SEHNR, CDR2 FQNEAQ (reference sequence). This CDR3 has 11 residues. V lost 6 bases and J 8 bases, leaving 10 bases between the germline ends. CDR3 region: CASSLEVGYTF. Written as DNA, the CDR3 is TGTGCCAGCAGTTTGGAGGTCGGCTACACCTTC.

This chain links TRBV6-6 with TRBJ2-2, with a weak D call TRBD1 (6 bases). Germline assignment: CDR1 MNHNY and CDR2 SVGAGI (reference sequence). Trimming left V 9 bases short and J 1 base short, with 18 bases between. The CDR3 totals 16 residues. The CDR3 DNA follows: TGTGCCAGTCTATACGTGGGGGCGGGGAACACCGGGGAGCTGTTTTTT. Protein: CASLYVGAGNTGELFF.

The chain is built from TRBV11-1 and TRBJ2-1, with TRBD2 matching 8 bases. Germline assignment: CDR1 SGHAT and CDR2 FQDESV (reference sequence). With V trimmed by 4 bases and J by 5 bases, 4 bases remained unmatched. The CDR3 loop spans 14 amino acids. The CDR3 loop is CASSSGGANNEQFF. The CDR3 bases are TGTGCCAGCAGCTCGGGGGGGGCAAACAATGAGCAGTTCTTC.

The chain uses TRBV11-3 and TRBJ2-5; D possibly uses TRBD1 or TRBD2 (5 bases each). Trimming removed 7 bases from V and 1 base from J, with 10 bases in between. Per germline, CDR1 SGHNT and CDR2 YENEEA. The CDR3 spans 13 residues. CDR3 protein: CASKERGQETQYF. CDR3 in DNA: TGTGCCAGCAAAGAGAGGGGCCAAGAGACCCAGTACTTC.

The V gene is TRBV10-2, the J gene TRBJ1-1; 7 nucleotides match TRBD1. There are 14 residues in the CDR3. The junction had 6 bases not matched to a gene; V was cut back by 4 bases and J by 4 bases. CDR1 is WSHSY and CDR2 is SAAADI in the germline V gene. The CDR3 sequence is CASSGDSRITEAFF. The CDR3 bases are TGCGCCAGCAGTGGGGACAGCCGAATCACTGAAGCTTTCTTT.

This clone occurred a few times. V and J are TRBV28 and TRBJ1-1; the match to TRBD1 covers 7 bases. CDR1 and CDR2 (germline): MDHEN, SYDVKM. This CDR3 has 14 residues. J gave up 1 base and V 1 base, and 0 bases lay outside the gene matches. The CDR3 reads CASSLSGGNTEAFF. DNA for the CDR3: TGTGCCAGCAGTTTATCAGGGGGGAACACTGAAGCTTTCTTT. Variable domain in full (rest from reference TRBV28 and TRBJ1-1): DVKVTQSSRYLVKRTGEKVFLECVQDMDHENMFWYRQDPGLGLRLIYFSYDVKMKEKGDIPEGYSVSREKKERFSLILESASTNQTSMYLCASSLSGGNTEAFFGQGTRLTVV.

The chain couples TRBV4-2 to TRBJ2-1; 7 bases fit TRBD1. V was pared by 3 bases and J by 6 bases, with 8 bases of the junction left unmatched. The germline V gene encodes CDR1 LGHNA and CDR2 YNFKEQ. The CDR3 sequence is 15 residues long. In nucleotides, the CDR3 is TGTGCCAGCAGCCATGCCCGGGACAGAACCAATGAGCAGTTCTTC. This sequence encodes CASSHARDRTNEQFF.

The V call is TRBV6-1, the J call TRBJ1-2, with D possibly being TRBD1 (6 bases). Germline assignment: CDR1 MNHNS and CDR2 SASEGT. V gave up 5 bases and J gave up 0 bases, with 13 bases separating them. The CDR3 is made up of 15 amino acids. The CDR3 protein is CASSNRDKTNYGYTF. The CDR3 DNA is TGTGCCAGCAGTAATAGGGACAAGACTAACTATGGCTACACCTTC.

The gene calls are TRBV28 and TRBJ2-3; TRBD1 matches at 8 bases. Germline V gives CDR1 MDHEN, CDR2 SYDVKM. The length of the CDR3 is 14 residues. V lost 3 bases and J lost 5; bases outside the gene matches: 4. CDR3 amino acids: CASSLLQGGDTQYF. The CDR3 coding sequence is TGTGCCAGCAGTTTGTTACAGGGGGGAGATACGCAGTATTTT.

V and J are TRBV10-3 and TRBJ1-1; TRBD1 might be the D (6 bases). The germline V gene encodes CDR1 ENHRY and CDR2 SYGVKD. CDR3 length: 14 residues. The V and J ends lost 9 bases and 0 bases respectively, with 14 bases between them. The CDR3 loop reads CAIGEGGMNTEAFF. The CDR3 bases are TGTGCCATTGGGGAGGGGGGAATGAACACTGAAGCTTTCTTT.